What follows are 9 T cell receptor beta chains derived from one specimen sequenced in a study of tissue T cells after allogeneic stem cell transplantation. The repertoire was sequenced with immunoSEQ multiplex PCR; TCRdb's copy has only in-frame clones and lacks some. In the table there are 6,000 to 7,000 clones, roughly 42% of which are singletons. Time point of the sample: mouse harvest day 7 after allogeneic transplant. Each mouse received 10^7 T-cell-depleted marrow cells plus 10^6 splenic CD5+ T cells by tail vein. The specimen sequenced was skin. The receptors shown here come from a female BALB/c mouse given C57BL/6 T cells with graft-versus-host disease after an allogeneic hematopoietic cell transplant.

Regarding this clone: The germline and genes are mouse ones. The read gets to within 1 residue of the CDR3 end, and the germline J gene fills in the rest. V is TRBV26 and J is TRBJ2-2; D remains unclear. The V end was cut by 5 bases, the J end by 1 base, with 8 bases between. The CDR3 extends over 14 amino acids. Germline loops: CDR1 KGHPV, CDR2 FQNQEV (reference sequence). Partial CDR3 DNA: TGTGCCAGCAGTGGGAGGCAAAACACCGGGCAGCTCTAC. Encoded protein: CASSGRQNTGQLY. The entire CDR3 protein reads CASSGRQNTGQLYF.

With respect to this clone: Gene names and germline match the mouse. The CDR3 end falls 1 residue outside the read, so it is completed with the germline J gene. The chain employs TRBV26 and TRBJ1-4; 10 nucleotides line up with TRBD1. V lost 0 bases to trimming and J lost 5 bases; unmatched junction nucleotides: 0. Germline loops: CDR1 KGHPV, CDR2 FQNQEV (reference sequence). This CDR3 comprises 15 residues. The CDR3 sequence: CASSLSGQGNERLFF. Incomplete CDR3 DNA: TGTGCCAGCAGTCTGTCGGGACAGGGGAACGAAAGATTATTT.

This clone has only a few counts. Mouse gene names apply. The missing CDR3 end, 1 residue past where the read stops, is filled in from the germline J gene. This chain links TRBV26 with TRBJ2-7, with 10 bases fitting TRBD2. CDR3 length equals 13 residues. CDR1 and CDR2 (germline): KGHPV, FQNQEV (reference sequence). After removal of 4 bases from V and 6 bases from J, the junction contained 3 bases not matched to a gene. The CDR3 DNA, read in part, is TGTGCCAGCAGTCCGCGGACTGGGGGTGAACAGTAC. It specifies CASSPRTGGEQY. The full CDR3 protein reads CASSPRTGGEQYF.

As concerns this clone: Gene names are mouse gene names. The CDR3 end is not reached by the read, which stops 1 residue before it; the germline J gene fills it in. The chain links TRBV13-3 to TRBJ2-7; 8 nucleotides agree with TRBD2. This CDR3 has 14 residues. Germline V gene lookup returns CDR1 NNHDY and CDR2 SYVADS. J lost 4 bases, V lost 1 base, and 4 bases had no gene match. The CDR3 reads CASSDPWGAYEQYF. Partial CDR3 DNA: TGTGCCAGCAGTGATCCCTGGGGGGCGTATGAACAGTAC.

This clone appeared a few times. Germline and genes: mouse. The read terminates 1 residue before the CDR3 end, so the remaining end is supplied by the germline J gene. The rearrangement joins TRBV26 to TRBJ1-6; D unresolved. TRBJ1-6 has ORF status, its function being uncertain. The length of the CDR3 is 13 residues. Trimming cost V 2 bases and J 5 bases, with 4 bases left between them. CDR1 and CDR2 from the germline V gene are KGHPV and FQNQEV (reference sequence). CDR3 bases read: TGTGCCAGCAGTCTGGGACATAATTCGCCCCTCTAC. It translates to CASSLGHNSPLY. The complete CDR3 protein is CASSLGHNSPLYF.

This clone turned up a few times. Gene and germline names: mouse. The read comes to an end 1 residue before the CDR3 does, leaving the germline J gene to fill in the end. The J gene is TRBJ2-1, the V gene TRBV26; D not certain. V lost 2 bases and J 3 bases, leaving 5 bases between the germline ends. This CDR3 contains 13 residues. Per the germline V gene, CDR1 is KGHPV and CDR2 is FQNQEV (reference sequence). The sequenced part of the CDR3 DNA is TGTGCCAGCAGTCTGAACTTCTATGCTGAGCAGTTC. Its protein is CASSLNFYAEQF. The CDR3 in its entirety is CASSLNFYAEQFF.

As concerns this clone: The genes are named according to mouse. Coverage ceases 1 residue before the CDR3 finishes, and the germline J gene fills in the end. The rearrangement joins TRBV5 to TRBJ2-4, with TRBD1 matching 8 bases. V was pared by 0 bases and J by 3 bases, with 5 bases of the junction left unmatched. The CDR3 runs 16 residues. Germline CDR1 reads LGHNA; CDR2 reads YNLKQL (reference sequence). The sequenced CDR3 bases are TGTGCCAGCAGCCAAGAAGGCAGGGGGCGACAAAACACCTTGTAC. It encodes CASSQEGRGRQNTLY. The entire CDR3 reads CASSQEGRGRQNTLYF.

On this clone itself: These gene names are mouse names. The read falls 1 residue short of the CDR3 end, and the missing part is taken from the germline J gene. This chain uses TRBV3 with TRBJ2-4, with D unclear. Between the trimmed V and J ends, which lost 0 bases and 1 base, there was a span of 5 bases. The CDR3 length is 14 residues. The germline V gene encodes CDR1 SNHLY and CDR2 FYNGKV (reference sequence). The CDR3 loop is CASSLAGRQNTLYF. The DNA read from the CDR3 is TGTGCCAGCAGCTTAGCAGGGCGTCAAAACACCTTGTAC.

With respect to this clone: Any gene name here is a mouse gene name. The CDR3 is CSSSQGQGIDTQYF. Partial CDR3 DNA: TGCTCCAGCAGTCAAGGACAGGGGATAGACACCCAGTAC. This chain joins TRBV23 and TRBJ2-5; the D call TRBD1 from the table was never checked on the DNA. From the germline J gene comes the end of the CDR3, since the read stops 1 residue before it. From germline, CDR1 is KGHTA and CDR2 FQNQQP. The CDR3 spans 14 residues.